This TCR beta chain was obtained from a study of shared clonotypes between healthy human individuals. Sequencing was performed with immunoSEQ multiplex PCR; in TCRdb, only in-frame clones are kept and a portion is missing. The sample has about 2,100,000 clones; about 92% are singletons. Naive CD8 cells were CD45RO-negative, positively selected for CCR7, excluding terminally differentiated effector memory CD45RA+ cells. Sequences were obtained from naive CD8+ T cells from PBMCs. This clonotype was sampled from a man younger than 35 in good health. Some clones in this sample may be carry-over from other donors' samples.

CDR3 region: CASSLDWQGREQFF. CDR3 DNA: TGTGCCAGCAGCTTGGACTGGCAGGGGAGGGAGCAGTTCTTC. The V call is TRBV7-9, the J call TRBJ2-1; D is perhaps TRBD1 or TRBD2 (6 bases each). Trimming stripped 3 bases from V and 10 bases from J, with 16 bases between. Germline CDR1 SEHNR, CDR2 FQNEAQ (reference sequence). CDR3 length: 14 amino acids.